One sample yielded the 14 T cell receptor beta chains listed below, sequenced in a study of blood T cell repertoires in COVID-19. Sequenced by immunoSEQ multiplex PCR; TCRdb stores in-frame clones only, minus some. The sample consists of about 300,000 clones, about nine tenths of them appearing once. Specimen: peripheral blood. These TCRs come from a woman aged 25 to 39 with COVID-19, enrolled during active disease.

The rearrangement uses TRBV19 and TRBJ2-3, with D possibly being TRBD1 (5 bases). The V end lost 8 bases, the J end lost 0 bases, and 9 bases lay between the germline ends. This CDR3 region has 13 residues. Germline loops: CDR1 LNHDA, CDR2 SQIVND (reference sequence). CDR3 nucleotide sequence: TGTGCCAGTTCGGCAGGGAGCACAGATACGCAGTATTTT. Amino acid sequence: CASSAGSTDTQYF.

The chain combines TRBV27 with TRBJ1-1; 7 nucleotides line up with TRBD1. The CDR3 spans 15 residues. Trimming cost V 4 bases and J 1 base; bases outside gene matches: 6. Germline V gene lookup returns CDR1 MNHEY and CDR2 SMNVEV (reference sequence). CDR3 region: CASSSYRGPNTEAFF. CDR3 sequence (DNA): TGTGCCAGCAGTTCGTACAGGGGCCCGAACACTGAAGCTTTCTTT.

DNA for the CDR3: TGTGCCAGCAGCTCCCGGGATGGAGGCTACACCTTC. Its translation is CASSSRDGGYTF. V is TRBV5-6 and J is TRBJ1-2; D call uncertain. CDR1 and CDR2 (germline): SGHDT, YYEEEE. The CDR3 sequence is 12 residues long. V was cut by 3 bases and J by 8 bases, with 11 bases left in between.

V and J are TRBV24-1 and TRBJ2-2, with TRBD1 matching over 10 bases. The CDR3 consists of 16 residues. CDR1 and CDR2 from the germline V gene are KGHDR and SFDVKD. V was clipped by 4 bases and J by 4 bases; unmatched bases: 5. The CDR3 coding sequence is TGTGCCACCAGTGACCCGGACAGGGGGTTCACCGGGGAGCTGTTTTTT. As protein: CATSDPDRGFTGELFF.

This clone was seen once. Written as DNA, the CDR3 is TGTGCCAGCAGTCTCATTTACCTAATGGGAAGTACGGAGGGCTATGGCTACACCTTC. Translation gives CASSLIYLMGSTEGYGYTF. The V call is TRBV2, the J call TRBJ1-2, with D unresolved. This CDR3 spans 19 amino acids. Germline V lookup: CDR1 SNHLY, CDR2 FYNNEI. Trimming removed 5 bases from V and 4 bases from J, with 29 bases in between. Drawing the rest from reference TRBV2 and TRBJ1-2, the complete variable domain is EPEVTQTPSHQVTQMGQEVILRCVPISNHLYFYWYRQILGQKVEFLVSFYNNEISEKSEIFDDQFSVERPDGSNFTLKIRSTKLEDSAMYFCASSLIYLMGSTEGYGYTFGSGTRLTVV.

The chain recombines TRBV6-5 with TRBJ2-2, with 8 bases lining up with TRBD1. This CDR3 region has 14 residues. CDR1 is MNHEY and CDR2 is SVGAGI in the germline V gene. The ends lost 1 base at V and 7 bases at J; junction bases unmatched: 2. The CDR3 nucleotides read TGTGCCAGCAGTTACTTGGGGACAGGCGGGGAGCTGTTTTTT. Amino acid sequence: CASSYLGTGGELFF.

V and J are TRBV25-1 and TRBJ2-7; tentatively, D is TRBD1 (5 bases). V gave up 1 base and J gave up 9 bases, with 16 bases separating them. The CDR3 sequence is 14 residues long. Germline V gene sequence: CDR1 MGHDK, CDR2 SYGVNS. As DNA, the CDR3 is TGTGCCAGCAGTGAATTAGGGGTTCCTACCGGGCAGTACTTC. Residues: CASSELGVPTGQYF.

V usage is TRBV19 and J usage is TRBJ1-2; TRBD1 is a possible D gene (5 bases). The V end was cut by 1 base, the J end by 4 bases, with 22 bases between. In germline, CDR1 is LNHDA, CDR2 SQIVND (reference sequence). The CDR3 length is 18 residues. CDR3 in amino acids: CASSIGLRAGRIAYGYTF. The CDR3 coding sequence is TGTGCCAGTAGTATAGGCCTGAGGGCAGGGAGGATTGCCTATGGCTACACCTTC.

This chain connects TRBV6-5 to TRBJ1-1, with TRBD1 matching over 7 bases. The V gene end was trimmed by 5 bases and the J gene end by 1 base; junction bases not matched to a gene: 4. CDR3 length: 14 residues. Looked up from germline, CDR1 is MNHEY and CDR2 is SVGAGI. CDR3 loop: CASSRQGTNTEAFF. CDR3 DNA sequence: TGTGCCAGCAGTCGACAGGGTACGAACACTGAAGCTTTCTTT.

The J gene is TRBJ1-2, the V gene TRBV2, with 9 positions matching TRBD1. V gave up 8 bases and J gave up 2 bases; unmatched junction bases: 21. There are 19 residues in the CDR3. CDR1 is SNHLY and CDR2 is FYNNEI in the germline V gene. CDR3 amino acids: CASVPILSGTGPINYGYTF. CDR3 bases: TGTGCCAGCGTCCCCATTTTATCTGGGACAGGGCCGATCAACTATGGCTACACCTTC.

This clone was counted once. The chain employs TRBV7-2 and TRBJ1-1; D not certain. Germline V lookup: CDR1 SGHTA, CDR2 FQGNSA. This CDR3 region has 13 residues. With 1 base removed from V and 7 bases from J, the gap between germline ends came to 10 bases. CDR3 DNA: TGTGCCAGCAGCTTAGTAATTTCCGGTGAAGCTTTCTTT. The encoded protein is CASSLVISGEAFF.

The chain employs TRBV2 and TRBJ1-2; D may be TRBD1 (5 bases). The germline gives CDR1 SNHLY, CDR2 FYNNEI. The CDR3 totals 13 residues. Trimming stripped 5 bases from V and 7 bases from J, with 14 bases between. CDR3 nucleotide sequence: TGTGCCAGCAGTAGCAGGGAAACCGGTGGCTACACCTTC. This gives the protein CASSSRETGGYTF.

The CDR3 nucleotides are TGTGCCAGCAGCTCCCAGGCTACCCGCGTTAATAATCAGCCCCAGCATTTT. It specifies CASSSQATRVNNQPQHF. The chain employs TRBV28 and TRBJ1-5; no reliable D call. Trimming shortened V by 6 bases and J by 4 bases, and 22 bases separated the two germline ends. CDR1 is MDHEN, CDR2 SYDVKM, per germline. The CDR3 is 17 amino acids. Variable domain in full (rest from reference TRBV28 and TRBJ1-5): DVKVTQSSRYLVKRTGEKVFLECVQDMDHENMFWYRQDPGLGLRLIYFSYDVKMKEKGDIPEGYSVSREKKERFSLILESASTNQTSMYLCASSSQATRVNNQPQHFGDGTRLSIL.

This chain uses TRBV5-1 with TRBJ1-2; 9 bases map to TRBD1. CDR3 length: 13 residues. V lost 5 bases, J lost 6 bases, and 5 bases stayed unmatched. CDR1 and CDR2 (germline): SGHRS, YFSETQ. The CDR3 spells CASSWTGEDGYTF. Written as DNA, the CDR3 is TGCGCCAGCAGTTGGACAGGGGAGGATGGCTACACCTTC.